The clone carrying this TCR beta chain appeared once. Collection of blood occurred at baseline, at cycle 4 day 1, and at cycle 7 day 1. The CDR3 is 13 residues long. Germline CDR1 and CDR2: SGHDT and YYEEEE. The V and J ends lost 4 bases and 2 bases respectively, with 10 bases between them. This sample was taken from a study of OX40 agonist ivuxolimab in advanced cancers. Study-level information: The dose of intravenous ivuxolimab that patients received every 2 weeks ranged from 0.01 to 10 mg/kg.

The table came from immunoSEQ multiplex PCR; TCRdb's copy has only in-frame clones and leaves some out. Here the sample spans about 48,000 clones, 80% to 95% being singletons. The chain uses TRBV5-6 and TRBJ2-7; D gene uncertain. The starting material was CD4+ or CD8+ T cells sorted from blood, obtained in a trial of the OX40 agonist ivuxolimab. The source is an adult with an advanced solid tumor such as melanoma, head and neck, liver or kidney cancer. CDR3 sequence: CASSRNAPYEQYF. The CDR3 nucleotides read TGTGCCAGCAGCCGCAATGCACCCTACGAGCAGTACTTC.